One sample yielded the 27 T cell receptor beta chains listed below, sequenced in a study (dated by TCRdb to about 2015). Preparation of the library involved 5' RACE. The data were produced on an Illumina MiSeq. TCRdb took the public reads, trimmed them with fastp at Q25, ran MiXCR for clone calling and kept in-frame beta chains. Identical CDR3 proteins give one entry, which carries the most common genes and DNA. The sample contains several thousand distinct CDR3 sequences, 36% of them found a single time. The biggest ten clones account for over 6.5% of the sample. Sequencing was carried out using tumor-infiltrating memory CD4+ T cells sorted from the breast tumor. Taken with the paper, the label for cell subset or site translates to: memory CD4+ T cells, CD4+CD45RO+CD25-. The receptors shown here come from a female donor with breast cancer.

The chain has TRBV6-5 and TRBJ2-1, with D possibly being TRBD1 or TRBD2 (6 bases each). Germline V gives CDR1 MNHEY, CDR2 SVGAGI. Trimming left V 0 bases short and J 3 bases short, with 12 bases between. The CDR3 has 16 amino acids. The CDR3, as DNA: TGTGCCAGCAGTTACTCTTTGAGGGGGGTCTACAATGAGCAGTTCTTC. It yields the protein CASSYSLRGVYNEQFF.

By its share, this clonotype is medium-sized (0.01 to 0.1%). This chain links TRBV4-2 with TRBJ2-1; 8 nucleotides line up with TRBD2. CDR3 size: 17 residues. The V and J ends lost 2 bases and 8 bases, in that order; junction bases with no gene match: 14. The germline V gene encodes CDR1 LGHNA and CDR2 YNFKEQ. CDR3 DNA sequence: TGTGCCAGCAGCCAACAACGAGGGGCGGGAGGTTCGCATGAGCAGTTCTTC. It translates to CASSQQRGAGGSHEQFF.

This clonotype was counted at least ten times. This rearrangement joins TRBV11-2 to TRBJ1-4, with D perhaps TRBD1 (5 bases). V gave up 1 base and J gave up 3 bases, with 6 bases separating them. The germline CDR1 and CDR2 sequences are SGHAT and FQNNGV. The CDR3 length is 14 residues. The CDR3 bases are TGTGCCAGCAGCTTAGGGGGCCCTAATGAAAAACTGTTTTTT. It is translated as CASSLGGPNEKLFF.

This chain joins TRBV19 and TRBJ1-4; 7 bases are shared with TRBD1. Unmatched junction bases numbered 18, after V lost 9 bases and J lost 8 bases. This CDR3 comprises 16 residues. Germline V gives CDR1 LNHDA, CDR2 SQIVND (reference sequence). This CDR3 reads CASGTRNRGDGEKLFF. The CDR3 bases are TGTGCCAGCGGAACACGAAACAGGGGTGACGGAGAAAAACTGTTTTTT.

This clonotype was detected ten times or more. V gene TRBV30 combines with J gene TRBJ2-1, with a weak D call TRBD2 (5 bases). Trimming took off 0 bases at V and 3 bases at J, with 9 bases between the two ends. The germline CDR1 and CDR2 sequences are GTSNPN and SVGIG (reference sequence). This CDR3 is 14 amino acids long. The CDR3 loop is CAWSVTSLYNEQFF. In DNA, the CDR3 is TGTGCCTGGAGTGTAACTAGTCTCTACAATGAGCAGTTCTTC.

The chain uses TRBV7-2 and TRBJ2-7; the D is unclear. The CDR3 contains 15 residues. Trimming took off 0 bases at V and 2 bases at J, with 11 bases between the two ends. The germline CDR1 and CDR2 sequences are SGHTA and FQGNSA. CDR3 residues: CASSLAAGWAYEQYF. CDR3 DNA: TGTGCCAGCAGCTTAGCAGCTGGGTGGGCCTACGAGCAGTACTTC.

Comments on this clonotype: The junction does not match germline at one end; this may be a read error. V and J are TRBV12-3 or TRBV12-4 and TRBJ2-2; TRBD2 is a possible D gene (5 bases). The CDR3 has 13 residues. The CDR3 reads CARSLYRTGELFF. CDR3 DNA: TGTGCCAGAAGTTTATACCGGACTGGGGAGCTGTTTTTT.

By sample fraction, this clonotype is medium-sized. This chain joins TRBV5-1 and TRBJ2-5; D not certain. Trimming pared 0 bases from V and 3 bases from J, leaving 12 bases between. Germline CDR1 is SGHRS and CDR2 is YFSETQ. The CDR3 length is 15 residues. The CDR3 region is CASSLVWLTEETQYF. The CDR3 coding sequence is TGCGCCAGCAGCTTGGTGTGGCTAACGGAAGAGACCCAGTACTTC.

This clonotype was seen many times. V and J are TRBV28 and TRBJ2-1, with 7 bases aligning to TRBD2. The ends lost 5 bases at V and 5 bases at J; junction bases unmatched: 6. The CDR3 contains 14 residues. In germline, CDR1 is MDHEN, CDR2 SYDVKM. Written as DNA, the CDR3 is TGTGCCAGCAGTCTGTGGCGGGAGCACAATGAGCAGTTCTTC. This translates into CASSLWREHNEQFF.

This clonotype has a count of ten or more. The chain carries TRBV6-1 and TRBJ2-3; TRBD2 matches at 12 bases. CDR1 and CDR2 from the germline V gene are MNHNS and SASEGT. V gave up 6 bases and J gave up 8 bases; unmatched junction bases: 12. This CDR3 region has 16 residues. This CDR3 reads CASRPLAGGEGGTQYF. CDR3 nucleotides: TGTGCCAGCAGACCACTAGCGGGAGGAGAGGGTGGTACGCAGTATTTT.

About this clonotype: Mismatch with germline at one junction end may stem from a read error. The CDR3 nucleotides are TGTGCCACCAGTGATACAAACAGGGCCGGAGGCTGCACCTTC. This encodes CATSDTNRAGGCTF. The chain combines TRBV24-1 with TRBJ1-2, with D possibly TRBD1 on 6 matching bases. The germline gives CDR1 KGHDR, CDR2 SFDVKD. The CDR3 runs to 14 residues.

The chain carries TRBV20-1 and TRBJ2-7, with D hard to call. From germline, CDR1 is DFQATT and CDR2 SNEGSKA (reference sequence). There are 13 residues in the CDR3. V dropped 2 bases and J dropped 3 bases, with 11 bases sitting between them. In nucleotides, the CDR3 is TGCAGTGCTAGACTCCCGAACGTCTACGAGCAGTACTTC. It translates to CSARLPNVYEQYF.

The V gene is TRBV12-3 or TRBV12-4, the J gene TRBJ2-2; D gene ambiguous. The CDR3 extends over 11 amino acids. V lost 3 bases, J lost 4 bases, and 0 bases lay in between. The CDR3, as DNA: TGTGCCAGCAGTTTCACCGGGGAGCTGTTTTTT. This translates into CASSFTGELFF.

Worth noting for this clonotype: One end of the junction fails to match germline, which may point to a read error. CDR3 coding DNA: TGTGCTAGTGGTTTGGTTAGGCCCAGGACAAGGACATACGAGCAGTGCTTC. The encoded protein is CASGLVRPRTRTYEQCF. This chain uses TRBV12-5 with TRBJ2-7; D perhaps matches TRBD1 (5 bases). The CDR3 runs 17 residues. CDR1 is LGHNT and CDR2 is FRNRAP in the germline V gene.

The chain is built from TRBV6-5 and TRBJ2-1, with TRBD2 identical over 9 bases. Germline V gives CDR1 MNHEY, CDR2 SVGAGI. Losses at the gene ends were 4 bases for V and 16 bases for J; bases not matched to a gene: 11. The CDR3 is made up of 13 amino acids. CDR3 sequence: CASSFGVSGSFFF. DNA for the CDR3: TGTGCCAGCAGTTTCGGCGTTAGCGGGAGCTTTTTCTTC.

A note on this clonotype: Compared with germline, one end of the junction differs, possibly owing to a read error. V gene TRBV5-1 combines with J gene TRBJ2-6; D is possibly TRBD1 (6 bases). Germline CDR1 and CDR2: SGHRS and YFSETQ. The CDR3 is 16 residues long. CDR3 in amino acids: CASTGSSTSGAKVLTF. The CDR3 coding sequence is TGCGCCAGTACAGGGTCCTCAACCTCTGGGGCCAAAGTCCTGACTTTC. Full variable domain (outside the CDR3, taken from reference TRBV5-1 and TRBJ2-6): KAGVTQTPRYLIKTRGQQVTLSCSPISGHRSVSWYQQTPGQGLQFLFEYFSETQRNKGNFPGRFSGRQFSNSRSEMNVSTLELGDSALYLCASTGSSTSGAKVLTFGAGSRLTVL.

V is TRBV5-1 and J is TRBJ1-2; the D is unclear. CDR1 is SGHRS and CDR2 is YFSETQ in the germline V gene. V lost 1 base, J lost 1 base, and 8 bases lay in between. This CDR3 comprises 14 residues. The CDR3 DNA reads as TGCGCCAGCAGCTTGAACCTCAATAACTATGGCTACACCTTC. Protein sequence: CASSLNLNNYGYTF. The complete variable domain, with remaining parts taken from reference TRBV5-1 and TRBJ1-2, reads KAGVTQTPRYLIKTRGQQVTLSCSPISGHRSVSWYQQTPGQGLQFLFEYFSETQRNKGNFPGRFSGRQFSNSRSEMNVSTLELGDSALYLCASSLNLNNYGYTFGSGTRLTVV.

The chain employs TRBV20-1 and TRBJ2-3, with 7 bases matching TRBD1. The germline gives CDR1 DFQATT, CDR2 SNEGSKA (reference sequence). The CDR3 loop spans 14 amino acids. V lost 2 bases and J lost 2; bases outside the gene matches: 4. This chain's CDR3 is CSARRQGTTDTQYF. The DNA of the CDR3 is TGCAGTGCTAGAAGACAGGGAACCACAGATACGCAGTATTTT.

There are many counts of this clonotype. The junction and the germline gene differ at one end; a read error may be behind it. CDR3 in amino acids: CASIGWGEKDTQYF. CDR3 DNA sequence: TGTGCCAGCATAGGATGGGGGGAGAAAGATACCCAGTACTTC. The chain is built from TRBV7-9 and TRBJ2-5, with TRBD2 as a possible D gene (6 bases). Germline V gene data show CDR1 as SEHNR and CDR2 as FQNEAQ (reference sequence). This CDR3 region has 14 residues.

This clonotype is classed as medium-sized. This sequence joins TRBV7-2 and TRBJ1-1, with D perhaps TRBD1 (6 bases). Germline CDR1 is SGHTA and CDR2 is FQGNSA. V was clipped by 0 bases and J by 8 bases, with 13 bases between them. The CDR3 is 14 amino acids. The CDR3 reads CASSLAIGQLEAFF. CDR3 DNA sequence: TGTGCCAGCAGCTTAGCTATTGGACAGTTAGAAGCTTTCTTT. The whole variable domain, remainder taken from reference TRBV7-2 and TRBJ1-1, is GAGVSQSPSNKVTEKGKDVELRCDPISGHTALYWYRQSLGQGLEFLIYFQGNSAPDKSGLPSDRFSAERTGGSVSTLTIQRTQQEDSAVYLCASSLAIGQLEAFFGQGTRLTVV.

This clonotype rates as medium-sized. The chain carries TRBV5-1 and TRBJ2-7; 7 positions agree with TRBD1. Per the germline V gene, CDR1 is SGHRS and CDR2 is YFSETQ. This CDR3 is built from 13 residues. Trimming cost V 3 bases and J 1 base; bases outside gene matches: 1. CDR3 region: CASSSGGSYEQYF. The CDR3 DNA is TGCGCCAGCAGCTCAGGGGGATCCTACGAGCAGTACTTC.

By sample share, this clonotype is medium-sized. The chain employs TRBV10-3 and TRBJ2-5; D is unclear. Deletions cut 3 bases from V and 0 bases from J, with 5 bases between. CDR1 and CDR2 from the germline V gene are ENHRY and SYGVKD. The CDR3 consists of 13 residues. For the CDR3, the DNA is TGTGCCATCAGTGACGCCAACCAAGAGACCCAGTACTTC. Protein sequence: CAISDANQETQYF.

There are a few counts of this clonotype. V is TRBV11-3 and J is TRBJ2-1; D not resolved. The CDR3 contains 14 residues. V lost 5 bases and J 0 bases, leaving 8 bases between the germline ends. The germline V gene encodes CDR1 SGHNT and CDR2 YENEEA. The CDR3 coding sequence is TGTGCCAGCAGCCAGATGGGCTCCTACAATGAGCAGTTCTTC. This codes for CASSQMGSYNEQFF. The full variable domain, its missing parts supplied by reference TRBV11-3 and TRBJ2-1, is EAGVVQSPRYKIIEKKQPVAFWCNPISGHNTLYWYLQNLGQGPELLIRYENEEAVDDSQLPKDRFSAERLKGVDSTLKIQPAELGDSAVYLCASSQMGSYNEQFFGPGTRLTVL.

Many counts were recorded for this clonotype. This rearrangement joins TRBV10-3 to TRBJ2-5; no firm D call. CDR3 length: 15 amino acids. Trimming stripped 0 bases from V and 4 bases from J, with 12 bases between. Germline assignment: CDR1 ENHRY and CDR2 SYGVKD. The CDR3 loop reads CAISESADARETQYF. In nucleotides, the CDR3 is TGTGCCATCAGTGAGTCGGCGGACGCCAGAGAGACCCAGTACTTC.

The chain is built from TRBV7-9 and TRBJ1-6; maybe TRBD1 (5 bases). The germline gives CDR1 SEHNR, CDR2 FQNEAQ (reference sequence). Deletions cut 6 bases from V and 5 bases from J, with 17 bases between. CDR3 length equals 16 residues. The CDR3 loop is CASRPIRGGNNSPLHF. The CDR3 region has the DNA TGTGCCAGCAGACCTATTCGGGGGGGAAATAATTCACCCCTCCACTTT.

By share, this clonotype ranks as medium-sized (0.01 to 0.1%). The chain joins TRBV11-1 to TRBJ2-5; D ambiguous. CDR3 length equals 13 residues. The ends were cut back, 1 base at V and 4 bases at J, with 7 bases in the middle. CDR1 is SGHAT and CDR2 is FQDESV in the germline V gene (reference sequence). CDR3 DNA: TGTGCCAGCAGCTTAGGAAAGGGAGAGACCCAGTACTTC. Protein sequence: CASSLGKGETQYF.

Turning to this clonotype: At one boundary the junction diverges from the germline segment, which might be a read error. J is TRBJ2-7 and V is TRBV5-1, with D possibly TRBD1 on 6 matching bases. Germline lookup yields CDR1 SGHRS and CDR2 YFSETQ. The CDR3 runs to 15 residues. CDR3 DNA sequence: TGTGCCAGCAGCTTGACAGGAATAAGCTCCTACGAGCAGTACTTC. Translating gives CASSLTGISSYEQYF.